This T cell receptor (beta chain) appears in the sequencing data of a study of blood T cell repertoires in COVID-19 (TCRdb year 2020). For context, the study as a whole: Samples covering the acute and convalescent phases of COVID-19 were provided by collaborators in the United States, Italy and Spain. The samples were drawn from the first 160 participants of the ongoing ImmuneRACE study and from 1,254 subjects provided by 6 global collaborators. Deeply sampled blood TCRbeta repertoires from subjects exposed to, actively infected with, or recovered from COVID-19 were included in the dataset. Where available, HLA class I and class II types were taken from metadata supplied by the sample provider and were not determined by assay-based typing. The material from the prospective study consisted of cDNA or gDNA derived from T cells, B-cell-depleted T cells, or PBMCs. A freely available public database, intended as a resource for researchers studying the immune response to SARS-CoV-2, is where the repertoires were released. A de-identified subject ID, COVID-19 status, age in years and sex were almost always included in the sample metadata. Points the paper makes about the study in general: The quantity of clinical and demographic metadata differed by source and by participant and was supplied without curation.

CDR1 and CDR2 are read off the germline V gene (reference sequence) as SEHNR and FQNEAQ. The CDR3 has 13 amino acids, counting the end cysteine and phenylalanine. Only the CDR3 region is kept as DNA, spanning 39 bases read in frame from base 1. Between the V and J ends, shortened by 3 bases and 8 bases respectively, the junction contains 13 bases. The collaborating institutions used their own protocols to collect whole blood in K2EDTA tubes. For TCRbeta analysis, collaborators shipped samples as frozen whole blood, isolated PBMCs, or DNA extracted from either of those sample types. TCRbeta CDR3 regions were amplified from genomic DNA by means of the immunoSEQ Assay, a bias-controlled multiplex PCR. On the authors' methods: Nucleated cell counts per sample were estimated from amplification of reference gene primers within the assay. Sequence reads were collapsed and filtered to measure the absolute abundance of every unique TCRbeta CDR3 rearrangement. For each sample, productive Simpson clonality was calculated as the square root of Simpson's diversity index over productive rearrangements. The table was pulled from immuneACCESS by TCRdb, which kept in-frame rearrangements only. Such tables lose some clones; where checked, under half of the loss comes from unresolved V genes, and the rest has no known cause. That table supplies the V and J calls and clone size; D and trimming were determined from the DNA. The sample includes about 240,000 clones, with approximately 80% observed a single time. The ten largest make up around 9.9% of the sample.

About this clone itself: Its antigen is still unknown. No base qualities exist here, and no much larger clone lies one base off it.

This receptor was obtained from an elderly woman with acute or convalescent COVID-19. This chain is built from TRBV7-9 and TRBJ1-2; a tentative D match to TRBD1 spans 6 bases. The sequenced sample was peripheral blood. The nucleotides are TGTGCCAGCAGCTTGCAGGGGACCCGGGGCTACACCTTC. Its protein product is CASSLQGTRGYTF.